This TCR beta chain comes out of a study of cytomegalovirus exposure and HLA in healthy donors. CDR1 GTSNPN and CDR2 SVGIG come from the germline V gene (reference sequence). The CDR3 extends over 13 amino acids. Deletions cut 3 bases from V and 0 bases from J, with 6 bases between. In the PCR, 60 Vbeta and 13 Jbeta primers were used. The assay was immunoSEQ multiplex PCR, and TCRdb's table has in-frame clones only and misses some. The sample is made up of under 200,000 clones, and the top ten hold 0.7% to 1% of it. Sample: PBMCs. The sequence derives from a woman between 18 and 29 years old in good health and CMV-seropositive. The chain has TRBV30 and TRBJ1-5; D uncertain. The DNA for the CDR3 is TGTGCCTGGAGCACAAATAGCAATCAGCCCCAGCATTTT. This codes for CAWSTNSNQPQHF.